This T cell receptor (beta chain) comes out of a study of T cells in localized non-small cell lung cancer. Study-wide results and caveats: Appearances in adjacent lung were noted for a median 57 of the top 100 tumor clones. Greater blood T cell density accompanied longer overall survival. The tumor had only one region sequenced, so heterogeneity remains possible. There was higher T cell clonality in uninvolved adjacent lung than in tumor, and it was highest there.

Of note for this clone: Its specificity is unknown.

Here immunoSEQ multiplex PCR was the method, and the copy in TCRdb shows in-frame clones only, minus some. The sample shows around 30,000 clones, 85% to 95% of them seen only once. The V gene lost 4 bases and the J gene lost 9 bases, with 16 bases spanning the gap. CDR3 length: 13 residues. Per germline, CDR1 SGHNT and CDR2 YYREEE (reference sequence). The source was peripheral blood, collected before any cancer treatment. The clonotype was recovered from a woman aged 40-75 years with stage I lung adenocarcinoma. The genes are TRBV5-4 and TRBJ1-1; the D gene is possibly TRBD1 (5 bases). The CDR3 DNA is TGTGCCAGCAGCCAGGACACATTAGGAAAAGCTTTCTTT. Translated, it gives CASSQDTLGKAFF.